Listed below are T cell receptor beta chains from one sample, sequenced in a study of radiotherapy plus CTLA-4 blockade in lung cancer. TCRdb's table, derived via immunoSEQ multiplex PCR, lists solely in-frame clones and lacks some. The sample lists 40,000 to 50,000 clones, approximately 78% occurring once. The sample was peripheral blood, taken from a patient treated with radiotherapy plus ipilimumab. The receptors were sampled from a human donor with non-small cell lung cancer who had stable disease on radiotherapy plus ipilimumab. Each CDR3 is given with its conserved first and last residue. The D gene is left open where the match is weak. Some rows have no size entry. The others give once, few or many, or a class for an expanded clone.

>NA|TRBJ2-3|TRBV9|TRBD2
TGTGCCAGCAGCGCGTCTCTAGCGGCCGGCGGAGATACGCAGTATTTT
CASSASLAAGGDTQYF
>NA|TRBJ2-5|TRBV19|NA
TGTGCCAGTAGTACCGGGGAGGACGGGACCCAGTACTTC
CASSTGEDGTQYF
>NA|TRBJ1-2|TRBV7-9|NA
TGTGCCAGCAGCTTAGGAAACCGTCCTAGGTATGGCTACACCTTC
CASSLGNRPRYGYTF
>NA|TRBJ2-5|TRBV5-1|TRBD1
TGCGCCAGCAGCTTGGGGACAGGGACGGAGACCCAGTACTTC
CASSLGTGTETQYF
>NA|TRBJ2-7|TRBV21-1|NA
TGTGCCAGCAGCAAAGTAAGCCAACTGTCCCCTTCCTACGAGCAGTACTTC
CASSKVSQLSPSYEQYF
>NA|TRBJ2-1|TRBV18|TRBD2
TGTGCCAGCGCCCGGGAGGGCCAAGGTGAGCAGTTCTTC
CASAREGQGEQFF
>NA|TRBJ2-7|TRBV27|NA
TGTGCCAGCAGTTTAGGTCTCAGGAAGTACTTC
CASSLGLRKYF
>NA|TRBJ2-7|TRBV7-9|TRBD2
TGTGCCAGCAGCCCGCCCCTAGCGGGAGCTGTCGACGAGCAGTACTTC
CASSPPLAGAVDEQYF
>NA|TRBJ1-5|TRBV7-2|TRBD1
TGTGCCAGCAGCTCAGGGACAGGGAACCATCAGCCCCAGCATTTT
CASSSGTGNHQPQHF
>large|TRBJ2-1|TRBV6-1|TRBD2
TGTGCCAGCAGTGAAGCAGCGGGAGCCTACAATGAGCAGTTCTTC
CASSEAAGAYNEQFF
>NA|TRBJ1-1|TRBV5-1|TRBD1
TGCGCCAGCAGCATGGGACAGGGGAACACTGAAGCTTTCTTT
CASSMGQGNTEAFF
>NA|TRBJ2-7|TRBV7-2|NA
TGTGCCAGCAGCTTAAGTATTGGGGGACAACCCTACGAGCAGTACTTC
CASSLSIGGQPYEQYF
>NA|TRBJ2-5|TRBV28|NA
TGTGCCAGCAGTCAATCCGGGTTTGAGACCCAGTACTTC
CASSQSGFETQYF
>few|TRBJ2-5|TRBV7-2|TRBD1
TGTGCCAGCAGCCAAGGACAGGGGGGGGAGACCCAGTACTTC
CASSQGQGGETQYF
>NA|TRBJ1-2|TRBV6-5|NA
TGTGCCAGCAGCGGGACTTTGGATTATGGCTACACCTTC
CASSGTLDYGYTF
>NA|TRBJ2-5|TRBV19|NA
TGTGCCAGTAGTATCTTCCCGGGTTCGGGGGAGACCCAGTACTTC
CASSIFPGSGETQYF
>once|TRBJ1-5|TRBV5-8|TRBD1
TGTGCCAGCAGCTTCCAGGGGGGTCAGGGCAATCAGCCCCAGCATTTT
CASSFQGGQGNQPQHF
>NA|TRBJ2-3|TRBV30|NA
TGTGCCTGGAGTGCAGTATTTGATACGCAGTATTTT
CAWSAVFDTQYF
>NA|TRBJ1-2|TRBV29-1|TRBD1
TGCAGCGTTCCACTCGACAGGGGGTCTTACTATGGCTACACCTTC
CSVPLDRGSYYGYTF
>NA|TRBJ1-3|TRBV4-1|TRBD1
TGCGCCAGCAGCCAAGAAGGGGGCTTTGCTGGAAACACCATATATTTT
CASSQEGGFAGNTIYF
>NA|TRBJ2-5|TRBV6-1|NA
TGTGCCAGCAGTGAAGTCCAGTACCAAGAGACCCAGTACTTC
CASSEVQYQETQYF
>NA|TRBJ2-3|TRBV2|TRBD2
TGTGCCAGCAGTGATAGCGGGGCAGATACGCAGTATTTT
CASSDSGADTQYF
>NA|TRBJ2-5|TRBV5-1|NA
TGCGCCAGCAGGCGGCTAGTGGAGGAGACCCAGTACTTC
CASRRLVEETQYF
>NA|TRBJ2-1|TRBV5-6|NA
TGTGCCAGCAGCTTTCCGGGACACCCTCGATACAATGAGCAGTTCTTC
CASSFPGHPRYNEQFF
>NA|TRBJ2-7|TRBV28|NA
TGTGCCAGCAGTCTCGGGACAAGGGGTTACGAGCAGTACTTC
CASSLGTRGYEQYF
>NA|TRBJ2-7|TRBV4-3|TRBD2
TGCGCCAGCAGCCGGATTAGCGGGAGATTGGACTACGAGCAGTACTTC
CASSRISGRLDYEQYF
>NA|TRBJ2-7|TRBV28|TRBD2
TGTGCCAGCAGTTACCCCGGGACTACGACCTACGAGCAGTACTTC
CASSYPGTTTYEQYF
>NA|TRBJ2-1|TRBV11-2|TRBD2
TGTGCCAGCAGCTTAGAACTTAGCGGGAGGTATGAGCAGTTCTTC
CASSLELSGRYEQFF
>NA|TRBJ2-5|TRBV27|NA
TGTGCCAGCAGTTTATGGGCCCCATCGGATTTCGGACTCCGGGGGACCCAGTACTTC
CASSLWAPSDFGLRGTQYF
>NA|TRBJ2-7|TRBV5-3|TRBD1
TGTGCCAGAAGCTACCGGGACAGGGGGCTTCCAAACTACGAGCAGTACTTC
CARSYRDRGLPNYEQYF
>NA|TRBJ2-1|TRBV5-6|TRBD2
TGTGCCAGCAGCGGGGCCGGGGGGGGGTCCTACAATGAGCAGTTCTTC
CASSGAGGGSYNEQFF
>NA|TRBJ2-7|TRBV14|TRBD2
TGTGCCAGCAGCCAAGACTGGACTAGCGGGCGGAGCTCCTACGAGCAGTACTTC
CASSQDWTSGRSSYEQYF
>NA|TRBJ1-2|TRBV7-2|NA
TGTGCCAGCAGCCTTCAACCACAGGGTTTTGTGAATGGCTACACCTTC
CASSLQPQGFVNGYTF
>NA|TRBJ1-2|TRBV5-1|NA
TGCGCCAGCAGCTGGACAGAGAACTATGGCTACACCTTC
CASSWTENYGYTF
>NA|TRBJ1-2|TRBV19|NA
TGTGCCAGTAGTCTCGACACCAGCTATGGCTACACCTTC
CASSLDTSYGYTF
>NA|TRBJ2-3|TRBV10-3|TRBD2
TGTGCCATCAGTGAGTCGGGGGGGTATACGCAGTATTTT
CAISESGGYTQYF
>NA|TRBJ1-2|TRBV7-8|NA
TGTGCCAGCAGCTTAGAAGGTCAGGACTATGGCTACACCTTC
CASSLEGQDYGYTF
>NA|TRBJ2-7|TRBV29-1|TRBD1
TGCAGCTTTGAACAGGGGGCGCCGGGAATGAGCGAGCAGTACTTC
CSFEQGAPGMSEQYF
>NA|TRBJ1-4|TRBV6-1|NA
TGTGCCAGCAGTCCCAGGGGTTCTAATGAAAAACTGTTTTTT
CASSPRGSNEKLFF
>NA|TRBJ2-6|TRBV29-1|NA
TGCAGCGTTTTTCCGGTACTAATACAAAGTCGGGCCAACGTCCTGACTTTC
CSVFPVLIQSRANVLTF
>NA|TRBJ2-1|TRBV4-2|NA
TGTGCCAGCAGCCAAATTTCGGAGGGTGAGCAGTTCTTC
CASSQISEGEQFF
>NA|TRBJ1-1|TRBV5-1|TRBD1
TGCGCCAGCAGCCCGGGACAGGCGAACACTGAAGCTTTCTTT
CASSPGQANTEAFF
>once|TRBJ2-5|TRBV28|TRBD1
TGTGCCAGCCGGTCAACAGGGGCTGGAGAGACCCAGTACTTC
CASRSTGAGETQYF
>NA|TRBJ2-3|TRBV11-3|NA
TGTGCCAGCAGCTACTCGTCCGGTAGCACAGATACGCAGTATTTT
CASSYSSGSTDTQYF
>NA|TRBJ1-1|TRBV18|TRBD1
TGTGCCAGCTCAGGAACAGGGGTAATGAACACTGAAGCTTTCTTT
CASSGTGVMNTEAFF
>NA|TRBJ1-3|TRBV18|TRBD1
TGTGCCAGCTCACCTGACAGGGATGGGCTCTCTGGAAACACCATATATTTT
CASSPDRDGLSGNTIYF
>NA|TRBJ2-2|TRBV19|NA
TGTGCCAGTAGTAGGACAGTTGATACCGGGGAGCTGTTTTTT
CASSRTVDTGELFF
>NA|TRBJ2-7|TRBV6-1|TRBD2
TGTGCCAGCAGTGAACTAGCGGGAGGACACGGGCAGTACTTC
CASSELAGGHGQYF
>NA|TRBJ2-1|TRBV5-1|TRBD1
TGCGCCAGCAGCTTGTCCGGGACAGGGCTCAATGAGCAGTTCTTC
CASSLSGTGLNEQFF
>NA|TRBJ2-1|TRBV4-3|TRBD1
TGCGCCAGCAGCCAAGATCACCTAAGAGGGGGCTGGGAGCAGTTCTTC
CASSQDHLRGGWEQFF
>NA|TRBJ2-7|TRBV7-2|NA
TGTGCCAGCAGCTTAACTGGGAGTAGCTCCTACGAGCAGTACTTC
CASSLTGSSSYEQYF
>once|TRBJ1-1|TRBV19|TRBD1
TGTGCCAGTAATCCGACAGGGTGGGGGACTGAAGCTTTCTTT
CASNPTGWGTEAFF
>few|TRBJ2-3|TRBV9|TRBD1
TGTGCCAGCAGCGTACAGGGGGTTGGGGATACGCAGTATTTT
CASSVQGVGDTQYF
>NA|TRBJ2-1|TRBV5-5|NA
TGTGCCAGCAGCTTGAACGGCTACAATGAGCAGTTCTTC
CASSLNGYNEQFF